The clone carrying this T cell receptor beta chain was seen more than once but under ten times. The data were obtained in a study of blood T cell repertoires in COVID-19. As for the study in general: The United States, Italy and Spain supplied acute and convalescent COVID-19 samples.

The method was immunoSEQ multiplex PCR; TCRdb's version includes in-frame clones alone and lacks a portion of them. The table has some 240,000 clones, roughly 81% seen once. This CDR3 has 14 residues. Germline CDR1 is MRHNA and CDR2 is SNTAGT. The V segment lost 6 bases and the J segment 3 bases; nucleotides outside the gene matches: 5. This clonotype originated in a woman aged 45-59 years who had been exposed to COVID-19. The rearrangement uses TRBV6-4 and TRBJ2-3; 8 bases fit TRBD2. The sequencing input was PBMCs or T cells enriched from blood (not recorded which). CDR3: CASSLAGSTDTQYF. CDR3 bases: TGTGCCAGCAGCTTAGCGGGGTCAACAGATACGCAGTATTTT.